The subject of this entry is one T cell receptor beta chain. TCRdb reprocessed the 5' RACE reads and keeps a single row for each CDR3 protein, giving no DNA. This repertoire includes roughly 280,000 distinct CDR3 sequences. The CDR3 runs 13 residues. Germline V gives CDR1 KGHDR, CDR2 SFDVKD. The data were obtained in a study of T cells expressing NK-cell markers. The rearrangement joins TRBV24-1 to TRBJ2-1; TCRdb lists TRBD1, though no DNA is available to test this call. The TCR was taken from a man between 18 and 35 years old in good health. Material: blood T cells: a sorted CD56 or NKG2C T cell subset, CD4+ or CD8+ T cells, or bulk PBMC T cells (not recorded which). The CDR3 is CATSDYPGTAEFF.